This T cell receptor beta chain was retrieved from a study of blood T cell repertoires in COVID-19. Whole-study context: PBMCs, B-cell-depleted T cells, or T cells were the source of the cDNA or gDNA that made up the material.

The CDR3 is 15 residues long. Losses at the gene ends were 5 bases for V and 6 bases for J; bases not matched to a gene: 12. CDR1 and CDR2 (germline): MNHEY, SVGAGI. Libraries were prepared by immunoSEQ multiplex PCR; TCRdb keeps only in-frame clonotypes and omits some of them. Of some 50,000 clones listed, approximately 85% were seen once; the top ten hold 12% to 15%. The chain joins TRBV6-5 to TRBJ2-7, with TRBD1 matching 8 bases. The material sequenced was peripheral blood. This clonotype was sampled from a human donor in a cohort sampled during active COVID-19. CDR3 coding DNA: TGTGCCAGCAGTCCCCCTAATCCGACAGGGGTCGAGCAGTACTTC. It encodes CASSPPNPTGVEQYF.